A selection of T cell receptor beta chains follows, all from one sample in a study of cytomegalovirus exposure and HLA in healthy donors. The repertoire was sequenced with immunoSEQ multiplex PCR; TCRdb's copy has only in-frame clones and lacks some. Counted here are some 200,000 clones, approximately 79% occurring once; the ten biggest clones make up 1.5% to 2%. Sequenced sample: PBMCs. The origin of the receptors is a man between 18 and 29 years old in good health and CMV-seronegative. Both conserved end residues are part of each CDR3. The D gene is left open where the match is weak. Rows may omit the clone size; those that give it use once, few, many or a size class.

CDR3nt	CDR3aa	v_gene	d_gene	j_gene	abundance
TGCGCCAGCAGCTTAGCCCAGGGTGAAGCTTTCTTT	CASSLAQGEAFF	TRBV5-1	NA	TRBJ1-1	few
TGTGCCAGCAGCTTAAAGGGGGCGGGGTGGGGGACAGATACGCAGTATTTT	CASSLKGAGWGTDTQYF	TRBV7-3	NA	TRBJ2-3	NA
TGTGCCAGCAGCCGTACCGGGACAGGAGGCACCGGGGAGCTGTTTTTT	CASSRTGTGGTGELFF	TRBV7-2	TRBD1	TRBJ2-2	NA
TGTGCCAGCAGCTTAGGAACTAGCGGAGGATACGAGCAGTACTTC	CASSLGTSGGYEQYF	TRBV7-9	TRBD2	TRBJ2-7	NA
TGTGCCAGCAACCCCTCTGCTCAGAGGTCCTACGAGCAGTACTTC	CASNPSAQRSYEQYF	TRBV7-6	NA	TRBJ2-7	NA
TGTGCCAGCTCACCCGATCGGACAGGGACGAATCAGCCCCAGCATTTT	CASSPDRTGTNQPQHF	TRBV18	TRBD1	TRBJ1-5	NA
TGTGCCAGCAGTGTACAGGGGTGGTCACCCCTCCACTTT	CASSVQGWSPLHF	TRBV2	TRBD1	TRBJ1-6	NA
TGTGCCAGCAGCCCGACAGGGGCGAAGAACACTGAAGCTTTCTTT	CASSPTGAKNTEAFF	TRBV7-3	TRBD1	TRBJ1-1	NA
TGTGCCAGCAGCTCTAGCGGGGGGGCTCGACCTAGCACAGATACGCAGTATTTT	CASSSSGGARPSTDTQYF	TRBV7-2	TRBD2	TRBJ2-3	NA
TGTGCCAGCAGCTCTCTTGCGGGAAACTCCTACGAGCAGTACTTC	CASSSLAGNSYEQYF	TRBV7-9	NA	TRBJ2-7	NA
TGTGCCAGTAGACCAACACAAGCTAACTATGGCTACACCTTC	CASRPTQANYGYTF	TRBV19	NA	TRBJ1-2	NA
TGTGCCAGCAGCTTAGGACGCGGGAGGCTCTCCTACGAGCAGTACTTC	CASSLGRGRLSYEQYF	TRBV7-2	TRBD2	TRBJ2-7	NA
TGTGCCATCAGAGGGACTAGCGGCGCGAACACCGGGGAGCTGTTTTTT	CAIRGTSGANTGELFF	TRBV10-3	TRBD2	TRBJ2-2	NA
TGTGCCAGCAGCTTGCCGGGGGGCCACTCTGGGGCCAACGTCCTGACTTTC	CASSLPGGHSGANVLTF	TRBV5-4	NA	TRBJ2-6	NA
TGTGCCTGGAGCGCCGGGACAGCTAGCACAGATACGCAGTATTTT	CAWSAGTASTDTQYF	TRBV30	TRBD1	TRBJ2-3	NA
TGTGCCTCAAGCTCGGTGAAAGAAGATGGCTACACCTTC	CASSSVKEDGYTF	TRBV10-3	NA	TRBJ1-2	NA
TGTGCTAGTGGTAGCGGGCCCCAAGAGACCCAGTACTTC	CASGSGPQETQYF	TRBV7-7	TRBD2	TRBJ2-5	NA
TGTGCCAGCAGCTTCCCCCGGCAGGGCTTGGTAGATACGCAGTATTTT	CASSFPRQGLVDTQYF	TRBV7-9	NA	TRBJ2-3	once
TGTGCCAGTAGGCCCGGGGTATTAAGCAATCAGCCCCAGCATTTT	CASRPGVLSNQPQHF	TRBV19	NA	TRBJ1-5	NA
TGTGCCAGCAGCAGGTATGAGACTAGCGGTAGCACAGATACGCAGTATTTT	CASSRYETSGSTDTQYF	TRBV9	TRBD2	TRBJ2-3	NA
TGTGCCAGCAGCTCCTTAACTAGCGGATATACCCTCTACGAGCAGTACTTC	CASSSLTSGYTLYEQYF	TRBV7-2	TRBD2	TRBJ2-7	NA
TGTGCCAGCAGCACAGCCATAGGGGCAGGGGGCTTAGTGTTC	CASSTAIGAGGLVF	TRBV7-2	TRBD1	TRBJ2-4	NA
TGTGCCTGGAGTGTAGGGCGGGGAAATGAGCAGTTCTTC	CAWSVGRGNEQFF	TRBV30	NA	TRBJ2-1	NA
TGCAGTGCTAGGAGATCCGACGGGAACACCTTC	CSARRSDGNTF	TRBV20-1	NA	TRBJ1-2	NA
TGTGCCAGCAGTTGGACTAGCGGGGTCCCCTCTGGGGCCAACGTCCTGACTTTC	CASSWTSGVPSGANVLTF	TRBV6-8	TRBD2	TRBJ2-6	NA
TGTGCCAGCAGTTTATCAGTAAACTATGGCTACACCTTC	CASSLSVNYGYTF	TRBV28	NA	TRBJ1-2	NA
TGTGCCAGCAGCCCTGGAGGCGGGACCAGGGACAATGAGCAGTTCTTC	CASSPGGGTRDNEQFF	TRBV27	NA	TRBJ2-1	NA
TGTGCCAGCAGCTTTCTACAGGGAATCTCCTACAATGAGCAGTTCTTC	CASSFLQGISYNEQFF	TRBV7-9	NA	TRBJ2-1	once
TGTGCCAGCAGCCCCAGGCTAGCGGGGGGGCAAGAGACCCAGTACTTC	CASSPRLAGGQETQYF	TRBV5-4	TRBD2	TRBJ2-5	NA
TGTGCCAGCAGACAGACTCAGGGGTTGGCCGGGGAGCTGTTTTTT	CASRQTQGLAGELFF	TRBV6-1	NA	TRBJ2-2	NA
TGCAGCGTTGAATGGAACAGGGGGGACACTGAAGCTTTCTTT	CSVEWNRGDTEAFF	TRBV29-1	TRBD1	TRBJ1-1	NA
TGTGCCAGCAGCTTAGGACAGGGGTTCGAGCAGTACTTC	CASSLGQGFEQYF	TRBV11-2	TRBD1	TRBJ2-7	NA
TGTGCCAGCAGCCCATTCGGGGCTAGCGGGGGGGCCTCCTACAATGAGCAGTTCTTC	CASSPFGASGGASYNEQFF	TRBV27	TRBD2	TRBJ2-1	NA
TGCAGCGTGACGACAGGGGGGCTCACAGATACGCAGTATTTT	CSVTTGGLTDTQYF	TRBV29-1	TRBD1	TRBJ2-3	NA
TGTGCCAGTAGTTTTGGACTAGCGGGAGGTAACACCGGGGAGCTGTTTTTT	CASSFGLAGGNTGELFF	TRBV19	TRBD2	TRBJ2-2	NA
TGCGCCAGCAGCCGCATTACGGGACTACCGGGGGAGCTGTTTTTT	CASSRITGLPGELFF	TRBV4-3	TRBD2	TRBJ2-2	NA
TGTGCCACCAGCAGAAAGGGGTACACTGAAGCTTTCTTT	CATSRKGYTEAFF	TRBV15	NA	TRBJ1-1	NA
TGTGCCAGCAGCTTGCGTTTGGCGGAACAAGAGACCCAGTACTTC	CASSLRLAEQETQYF	TRBV5-4	NA	TRBJ2-5	NA
TGTGCCAGCAGCCCAGGGTTTTCTAGCACAGATACGCAGTATTTT	CASSPGFSSTDTQYF	TRBV28	NA	TRBJ2-3	NA
TGTGCCAGCAGCTTGTCCGGGACAGGGACAGATACGCAGTATTTT	CASSLSGTGTDTQYF	TRBV11-2	TRBD1	TRBJ2-3	NA
TGTGCCAGTAGTTCAACGGGAGCCAAAAACATTCAGTACTTC	CASSSTGAKNIQYF	TRBV19	NA	TRBJ2-4	NA
TGTGCCAGCAGCTTAGCGGGCGCGCGTAATTCACCCCTCCACTTT	CASSLAGARNSPLHF	TRBV7-2	NA	TRBJ1-6	once